The T cell receptor beta chain described here comes from a study of tumor-infiltrating lymphocytes in oesophageal squamous cell carcinoma. MiXCR, run by TCRdb on the PCR reads, gives a single entry per CDR3 protein. In the table there are fewer than 15,000 distinct CDR3 sequences, less than 55% of which are singletons. Germline CDR1 reads SGHVT; CDR2 reads SQSDAQ. This CDR3 comprises 15 residues. The specimen sequenced was normal esophageal tissue next to the tumor. The clonotype comes from a male donor with esophageal squamous cell carcinoma. The V gene is TRBV7-4, the J gene TRBJ2-1, with TRBD1 as a possible D gene (6 bases). TRBJ2-4 explains the end of the DNA better; the J call may be wrong. The CDR3 here is CASSLVTTGGNIQYF. The CDR3, as DNA: TGTGCCAGCAGCTTAGTCACGACAGGTGGAAACATTCAGTACTTC.